Following are 6 T cell receptor beta chains from one sample sequenced in a study of human T cells and chemical hapten exposure (dated by TCRdb to 2020 to 2022). The time point label, read with the paper, signifies: patch test 3, about 24 weeks after DPC sensitization. The sample's treatment or condition label, decoded: therapeutic diphenylcyclopropenone sensitization with weekly scalp DPC. The library came from RACE. Sequencing relied on a NextSeq 500. Using fastp trimming at Q25 and MiXCR clonotype assembly, TCRdb reanalyzed the public sequencing data and kept in-frame beta chains. Every CDR3 protein is listed once, alongside the most common genes and DNA of its rows. This sample holds about 64,000 distinct CDR3 sequences; approximately 10% were observed only once. About 2.3% of the sample goes to the ten largest clones. The sample consisted of whole blood, taken in connection with sensitization to the hapten diphenylcyclopropenone (DPC). Receptors were obtained from a woman aged 30 to 39 with alopecia areata. Some clones in this sample may be carry-over from other donors' samples.

The V gene is TRBV7-2, the J gene TRBJ1-5; 7 bases agree with TRBD1. The CDR3 consists of 15 residues. Germline CDR1 SGHTA, CDR2 FQGNSA. J was trimmed by 4 bases and V by 1 base; bases with no gene match: 4. CDR3 region: CASSLVTGQNQPQHF. CDR3 coding DNA: TGTGCCAGCAGCTTAGTGACAGGGCAGAATCAGCCCCAGCATTTT.

V and J are TRBV7-8 and TRBJ2-5; 7 nucleotides match TRBD1. This CDR3 comprises 17 residues. V lost 2 bases to trimming and J lost 4 bases; unmatched junction nucleotides: 13. The germline gives CDR1 SGHVS, CDR2 FQNEAQ. CDR3 sequence reads: CASSLPSNRGGRETQYF. In DNA, the CDR3 is TGTGCCAGCAGCTTACCATCTAACAGGGGCGGGCGAGAGACCCAGTACTTC.

The chain joins TRBV28 to TRBJ1-2; D is unclear. This CDR3 spans 12 amino acids. The germline gives CDR1 MDHEN, CDR2 SYDVKM. V was trimmed by 2 bases and J by 10 bases, leaving 11 bases between them. CDR3: CASSLHPKPYTF. CDR3 in DNA: TGTGCCAGCAGTTTACACCCAAAGCCCTACACCTTC.

This clonotype was detected many times. The chain combines TRBV3-1 with TRBJ1-5, with D possibly matching TRBD1 (6 bases). The CDR3 spans 16 residues. V gave up 4 bases and J gave up 2 bases, with 15 bases separating them. Germline CDR1 and CDR2: LGHDT and YNNKEL (reference sequence). The CDR3 region has the DNA TGTGCCAGCAGCCTAGCGACAGGAGGTGGCAATCAGCCCCAGCATTTT. Translation gives CASSLATGGGNQPQHF. The full variable domain, completed using reference TRBV3-1 and TRBJ1-5, is DTAVSQTPKYLVTQMGNDKSIKCEQNLGHDTMYWYKQDSKKFLKIMFSYNNKELIINETVPNRFSPKSPDKAHLNLHINSLELGDSAVYFCASSLATGGGNQPQHFGDGTRLSIL.

This clonotype was detected a few times. The germline gene is not matched at one end of the junction; a read error may be the cause. The V gene is TRBV7-7, the J gene TRBJ1-2; tentatively, D is TRBD1 (5 bases). The CDR3 has 13 residues. CDR1 and CDR2 (germline): SSHAT, FNYEAQ (reference sequence). As DNA, the CDR3 is TGTGCTAGCAGCCGTGGGGGGATCTATGGCTACACCTTC. It encodes CASSRGGIYGYTF.

This clonotype has more than one count but fewer than ten. The chain uses TRBV18 and TRBJ1-1; a possible D gene is TRBD1 (6 bases). The CDR3 totals 16 residues. Germline V gene sequence: CDR1 KGHSH, CDR2 LQKENI. V lost 3 bases and J lost 2, with 16 bases in between. The DNA of the CDR3 is TGTGCCAGCTCACCCCCCTCCGGGACATCCAACACTGAAGCTTTCTTT. Amino acids: CASSPPSGTSNTEAFF.